The 27 T cell receptor beta chains presented below share a single source sample, sequenced in a study of blood T cell repertoires in COVID-19. Repertoires were generated with immunoSEQ multiplex PCR, while TCRdb's copy carries only in-frame clones and drops some. The sample records around 58,000 clones, around four fifths being singletons. Input material: peripheral blood. These receptors all stem from a human donor in a cohort sampled during active COVID-19.

The chain couples TRBV9 to TRBJ1-6; D possibly corresponds to TRBD1 (6 bases). Germline CDR1 reads SGDLS; CDR2 reads YYNGEE. The CDR3 is 14 residues long. V lost 4 bases and J 6 bases, leaving 11 bases between the germline ends. CDR3: CASSQGQRNSPLHF. CDR3 bases: TGTGCCAGCAGCCAGGGGCAGCGTAATTCACCCCTCCACTTT.

The rearrangement joins TRBV19 to TRBJ1-2, with unresolved D. Between the trimmed V and J ends, which lost 7 bases and 7 bases, there was a span of 4 bases. This CDR3 comprises 9 residues. The germline gives CDR1 LNHDA, CDR2 SQIVND (reference sequence). CDR3 protein: CASIIGYTF. Written as DNA, the CDR3 is TGTGCCAGTATCATTGGCTACACCTTC.

CDR3 sequence: CASQGRGRDSNQPQHF. CDR3 coding DNA: TGTGCCAGTCAAGGGAGGGGACGGGATAGCAATCAGCCCCAGCATTTT. V and J are TRBV19 and TRBJ1-5, with a tentative D call TRBD1 (5 bases). The germline V gene encodes CDR1 LNHDA and CDR2 SQIVND (reference sequence). The V end was cut by 8 bases, the J end by 0 bases, with 17 bases between. The CDR3 is 16 amino acids.

V gene TRBV4-1 combines with J gene TRBJ2-2, with 8 positions matching TRBD2. The germline gives CDR1 MGHRA, CDR2 YSYEKL. Germline trimming cut 3 bases from V and 4 bases from J; bases unmatched to any gene: 4. This CDR3 is built from 15 residues. The CDR3 here is CASSQDGGGTGELFF. CDR3 sequence (DNA): TGCGCCAGCAGCCAGGACGGGGGGGGCACCGGGGAGCTGTTTTTT.

CDR3 in amino acids: CASSEQFPYNSPLHF. The CDR3 nucleotides are TGTGCCAGCAGTGAACAGTTCCCTTATAATTCACCCCTCCACTTT. V is TRBV6-1 and J is TRBJ1-6; D unclear. This CDR3 spans 15 amino acids. V was cut by 2 bases and J by 4 bases, with 9 bases left in between. Germline CDR1 and CDR2: MNHNS and SASEGT.

The V and J genes are TRBV28 and TRBJ2-3; 9 nucleotides line up with TRBD2. Germline V gene sequence: CDR1 MDHEN, CDR2 SYDVKM. J gave up 0 bases and V 8 bases, and 3 bases lay outside the gene matches. This CDR3 has 14 residues. The CDR3 DNA reads as TGTGCCAGCGGCGGGGGGGTCAGCACAGATACGCAGTATTTT. The encoded protein is CASGGGVSTDTQYF.

This chain connects TRBV7-3 to TRBJ1-5; D unclear. CDR1 is SGHTA, CDR2 FQGTGA, per germline. V was shortened by 4 bases and J by 4 bases, with 8 bases between the two germline ends. The CDR3 covers 13 residues. The CDR3 sequence: CASSSSVNQPQHF. The CDR3 nucleotides read TGTGCCAGCAGCTCCTCCGTGAATCAGCCCCAGCATTTT.

The chain has TRBV5-1 and TRBJ2-1, with a possible D match to TRBD2 (5 bases). This CDR3 is built from 16 residues. Trimming left V 4 bases short and J 2 bases short, with 16 bases between. Looked up from germline, CDR1 is SGHRS and CDR2 is YFSETQ. This CDR3 is CASSLLPDLTYNEQFF. CDR3 nucleotides: TGCGCCAGCAGCCTACTCCCGGACTTAACCTACAATGAGCAGTTCTTC. Looking up the rest from reference TRBV5-1 and TRBJ2-1 gives the full variable domain: KAGVTQTPRYLIKTRGQQVTLSCSPISGHRSVSWYQQTPGQGLQFLFEYFSETQRNKGNFPGRFSGRQFSNSRSEMNVSTLELGDSALYLCASSLLPDLTYNEQFFGPGTRLTVL.

This clone was recorded only once. The rearrangement links TRBV12-3 or TRBV12-4 to TRBJ1-3, with D perhaps TRBD1 (5 bases). Trimming cost V 7 bases and J 4 bases, with 11 bases left between them. The CDR3 sequence is 13 residues long. In DNA form, the CDR3 reads TGTGCCAGCACACCGGGGGAAGGAAACACCATATATTTT. Translation: CASTPGEGNTIYF.

In nucleotides, the CDR3 is TGTGCCAGCAGCCTCCTAGGACCGCGGAAGGGGGATACGCAGTATTTT. This encodes CASSLLGPRKGDTQYF. The rearrangement links TRBV3-1 (or the pseudogene TRBV3-2) to TRBJ2-3; D may be TRBD1 (5 bases). CDR1 is LGHDT, CDR2 YNNKEL, per germline (reference sequence). This CDR3 region has 16 residues. V was pared by 4 bases and J by 6 bases, with 20 bases between.

The rearrangement links TRBV30 to TRBJ2-1, with TRBD2 matching 7 bases. There are 13 residues in the CDR3. Per the germline V gene, CDR1 is GTSNPN and CDR2 is SVGIG (reference sequence). V was clipped by 1 base and J by 3 bases; unmatched bases: 0. CDR3 nucleotide sequence: TGTGCCTGGAGTGGCGGGGGCTACAATGAGCAGTTCTTC. Translating it yields CAWSGGGYNEQFF.

This chain uses TRBV30 with TRBJ1-2, with D unresolved. The CDR3 is made up of 16 amino acids. Germline CDR1 is GTSNPN and CDR2 is SVGIG (reference sequence). Trimming shortened V by 3 bases and J by 5 bases, and 22 bases separated the two germline ends. As DNA, the CDR3 is TGTGCCTGGAGCCGGAAATTCCCTACCGACTTTTATGGCTACACCTTC. It translates to CAWSRKFPTDFYGYTF.

V gene TRBV5-1 combines with J gene TRBJ1-1, with 7 bases that match TRBD1. The length of the CDR3 is 14 residues. Germline values: CDR1 SGHRS, CDR2 YFSETQ. V trimming: 5 bases; J trimming: 0 bases; junction bases outside the gene matches: 4. The DNA for the CDR3 is TGCGCCAGCAGGCTGACAGGGATGAACACTGAAGCTTTCTTT. Translating gives CASRLTGMNTEAFF.

This chain joins TRBV4-3 and TRBJ2-5, with 12 bases identical to TRBD2. The V segment lost 3 bases and the J segment 3 bases; nucleotides outside the gene matches: 14. Looked up from germline, CDR1 is LGHNA and CDR2 is YSLEER. The CDR3 is made up of 19 amino acids. CDR3 protein: CASSHQLAGGQAGEETQYF. The CDR3 DNA reads as TGCGCCAGCAGCCACCAACTAGCGGGGGGCCAGGCAGGGGAAGAGACCCAGTACTTC.

This clone has just one count. The V gene is TRBV2, the J gene TRBJ2-1; 14 nucleotides match TRBD2. CDR1 is SNHLY, CDR2 FYNNEI, per germline. The J segment lost 7 bases and the V segment lost 7 bases, leaving 9 bases of the junction unmatched. This CDR3 spans 16 amino acids. In DNA, the CDR3 is TGTGCCAGCAAGCCCCGACTAGCGGGGGGGCGGAATGAGCAGTTCTTC. Translated: CASKPRLAGGRNEQFF.

The V call is TRBV5-5, the J call TRBJ2-7, with D maybe TRBD1 (6 bases). This CDR3 region has 13 residues. The ends were cut back, 2 bases at V and 3 bases at J, with 9 bases in the middle. The germline CDR1 and CDR2 sequences are SGHKS and YYEKEE (reference sequence). The CDR3 sequence: CASSFQGFYEQYF. The CDR3, as DNA: TGTGCCAGCAGCTTCCAGGGGTTCTACGAGCAGTACTTC.

For this clone: An end of the junction differs from the germline gene, which may be a read error. V is TRBV28 and J is TRBJ1-1; 10 nucleotides agree with TRBD1. CDR1 and CDR2 (germline): MDHEN, SYDVKM. The CDR3 length is 17 residues. The CDR3 here is CAISRGTGVIRGTEAFF. The CDR3 nucleotides read TGTGCCATCAGTAGGGGGACAGGGGTAATAAGGGGCACTGAAGCTTTCTTT.

This clone was picked up one time. V is TRBV29-1 and J is TRBJ1-5, with D possibly TRBD1 on 5 matching bases. This CDR3 is 14 amino acids long. Germline loops: CDR1 SQVTM, CDR2 ANQGSEA. The V and J ends lost 6 bases and 1 base respectively, with 13 bases between them. Here the CDR3 reads CSVGPGGSNQPQHF. DNA for the CDR3: TGCAGCGTGGGCCCGGGGGGGAGCAATCAGCCCCAGCATTTT.

This rearrangement joins TRBV4-3 to TRBJ2-6; a weak D match, TRBD2 (5 bases). CDR1 LGHNA and CDR2 YSLEER come from the germline V gene. V was pared by 0 bases and J by 3 bases, with 15 bases between. This CDR3 is 18 amino acids long. The CDR3 DNA sequence: TGCGCCAGCAGCCAAGATGCCCCGGGGATCGGTGGGGCCAACGTCCTGACTTTC. This translates into CASSQDAPGIGGANVLTF.

This clone has just a few counts. The J gene is TRBJ1-2, the V gene TRBV25-1; tentatively, D is TRBD1 (6 bases). The ends were cut back, 8 bases at V and 8 bases at J, with 18 bases in the middle. CDR1 and CDR2 from the germline V gene are MGHDK and SYGVNS. The CDR3 length is 13 residues. The DNA of the CDR3 is TGTGCCAGCCTTAAGCGGGGGGGCTGGGGCTACACCTTC. Residues: CASLKRGGWGYTF.

V is TRBV6-2 or TRBV6-3 and J is TRBJ1-2; TRBD1 is a possible D gene (5 bases). V lost 6 bases to trimming and J lost 4 bases, with 12 bases between them. This CDR3 spans 13 amino acids. Per the germline V gene, CDR1 is MNHEY and CDR2 is SVGEGT. The CDR3: CASSIQTAYGYTF. The DNA for the CDR3 is TGTGCCAGCAGCATTCAGACAGCCTATGGCTACACCTTC.

The chain has TRBV6-5 and TRBJ1-1; D is unresolved. Trimming removed 2 bases at V and 1 base at J, with 5 bases between. The CDR3 contains 13 residues. Germline V gene sequence: CDR1 MNHEY, CDR2 SVGAGI. CDR3 sequence reads: CASSYIRNTEAFF. The CDR3 coding sequence is TGTGCCAGCAGTTACATCAGGAACACTGAAGCTTTCTTT.

V is TRBV6-5 and J is TRBJ2-1; TRBD1 agrees at 7 bases. Germline trimming cut 4 bases from V and 5 bases from J; bases unmatched to any gene: 5. The CDR3 consists of 14 residues. CDR1 and CDR2 from the germline V gene are MNHEY and SVGAGI. CDR3 nucleotides: TGTGCCAGCAGTTTCGACAGGGCCAACAATGAGCAGTTCTTC. It is translated as CASSFDRANNEQFF.

The chain is built from TRBV6-5 and TRBJ1-2; tentatively, D is TRBD1 (6 bases). Germline loops: CDR1 MNHEY, CDR2 SVGAGI. V dropped 0 bases and J dropped 6 bases, with 11 bases sitting between them. This CDR3 spans 14 amino acids. The CDR3 here is CASSYSGGANGYTF. The CDR3 coding sequence is TGTGCCAGCAGTTACTCGGGGGGGGCTAATGGCTACACCTTC.

V gene TRBV6-5 combines with J gene TRBJ2-7, with 9 bases lining up with TRBD1. Trimming took 6 bases from V and 6 from J; bases not matched to a gene: 12. The CDR3 is 15 residues long. The germline V gene has CDR1 MNHEY and CDR2 SVGAGI. The CDR3 nucleotides are TGTGCCAGCAGCCCCGCCGTAGGACAGGGGACCGAGCAGTACTTC. Its protein is CASSPAVGQGTEQYF.

The chain recombines TRBV7-9 with TRBJ1-4; D may be TRBD1 (5 bases). CDR1 and CDR2 (germline): SEHNR, FQNEAQ (reference sequence). The V end lost 5 bases, the J end lost 5 bases, and 18 bases lay between the germline ends. The CDR3 covers 16 residues. The CDR3 DNA sequence: TGTGCCAGCAGCCCTTCCCAGACAGTGGGGAATGAAAAACTGTTTTTT. Amino acid sequence: CASSPSQTVGNEKLFF.

The chain couples TRBV7-6 to TRBJ1-2; D is unclear. Germline CDR1 SGHVS, CDR2 FNYEAQ. With 1 base removed from V and 5 bases from J, the gap between germline ends came to 8 bases. This CDR3 is 13 amino acids long. The CDR3 sequence: CASSLDLLYGYTF. The CDR3 DNA reads as TGTGCCAGCAGCTTAGATCTACTGTATGGCTACACCTTC.